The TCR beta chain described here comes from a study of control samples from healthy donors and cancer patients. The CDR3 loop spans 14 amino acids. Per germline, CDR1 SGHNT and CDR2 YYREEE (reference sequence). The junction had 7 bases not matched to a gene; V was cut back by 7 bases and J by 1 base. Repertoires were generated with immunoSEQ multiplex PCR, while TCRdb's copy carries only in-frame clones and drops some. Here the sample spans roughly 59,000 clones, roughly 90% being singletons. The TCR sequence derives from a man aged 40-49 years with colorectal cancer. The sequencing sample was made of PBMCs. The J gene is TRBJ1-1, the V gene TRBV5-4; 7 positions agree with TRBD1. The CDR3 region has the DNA TGTGCCAGCCGCTGGGGGACAGAGAACACTGAAGCTTTCTTT. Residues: CASRWGTENTEAFF.